This T cell receptor (beta chain) appears in the sequencing data of a study of CD8 T cells in Susac syndrome. Age- and sex-matched healthy donors served as the control group. The junction had 5 bases not matched to a gene; V was cut back by 0 bases and J by 3 bases. This CDR3 region has 15 residues. Germline V CDR1 and CDR2: LNHNV, YYDKDF (reference sequence). RNA amounts of 0.5 to 1 ug underwent reverse transcription with random hexamers. Amplification of TCR beta CDR3 spanned 54 Vbeta and 13 Jbeta via immunoSEQ multiplex PCR. TCRdb ran MiXCR on the immunoSEQ multiplex PCR reads and lists one entry per CDR3 protein. The sample lists over 100,000 distinct CDR3 sequences; roughly 91% were seen once.

This receptor was obtained from a human donor in good health. Sequencing was carried out using CD4+ T cells from PBMCs. The chain has TRBV15 and TRBJ2-7, with 7 bases lining up with TRBD2. Here the CDR3 reads CATSRDRPSGYEQYF. The CDR3 region has the DNA TGTGCCACCAGCAGAGATCGGCCTAGCGGCTACGAGCAGTACTTC.